The entry below gives a single T cell receptor (beta chain) sequence along with its context. The data are from a study of control samples from healthy donors and cancer patients. Profiling relied on immunoSEQ multiplex PCR, and the TCRdb table lists in-frame clones only, not all of them. The sample has tens of thousands of clones, 70% to 90% seen once. Between the trimmed V and J ends, which lost 0 bases and 4 bases, there was a span of 15 bases. The CDR3 is 16 residues long. Germline CDR1 and CDR2: LNHDA and SQIVND (reference sequence). The J gene is TRBJ1-1, the V gene TRBV19; D is undetermined. Sequenced: blood. This clonotype originated in a man in his fifties or sixties in good health. In DNA, the CDR3 is TGTGCCAGTAGTATAGATAGCCGGGCGGGGATCACTGAAGCTTTCTTT. Protein product: CASSIDSRAGITEAFF.